Included here is one T cell receptor beta chain sequence, with context. The sample is drawn from a study of T cell changes during pregnancy in multiple sclerosis. The table came from immunoSEQ multiplex PCR; TCRdb's copy has only in-frame clones and leaves some out. The data hold under 65,000 clones, with about 95% observed a single time. The trim removed 7 bases at V and 3 bases at J, leaving 4 bases unmatched. The CDR3 spans 14 residues. Looked up from germline, CDR1 is MDHEN and CDR2 is SYDVKM. This rearrangement joins TRBV28 to TRBJ1-4, with 8 bases lining up with TRBD1. The source material was CD8+ T cells from peripheral blood mononuclear cells, sampled after pregnancy. This TCR was sampled from a female donor with multiple sclerosis, enrolled in a pregnancy study. The CDR3 reads CASKQGASNEKLFF. CDR3 bases: TGTGCCAGCAAGCAGGGGGCATCTAATGAAAAACTGTTTTTT.